The source of this T cell receptor beta chain is a study of blood T cell repertoires in COVID-19. The wider study: Sites across the United States, Italy and Spain contributed samples from acute and convalescent COVID-19. T cells, B-cell-depleted T cells, or PBMCs supplied cDNA or gDNA.

Per germline, CDR1 GTSNPN and CDR2 SVGIG (reference sequence). V shed 0 bases, J shed 7 bases, and the junction held 10 bases outside the gene matches. The CDR3 contains 15 residues. Enrollment of patients from Seattle took place during active infection, with longitudinal follow-up. Original processing notes: Estimation of nucleated cell counts relied on the amplification of reference gene primers. Generated by immunoSEQ multiplex PCR, the TCRdb table keeps only in-frame clones and is missing some. V and J calls and clone size are those listed in that table; D and trimming were worked out from the DNA. Of some 520,000 clones in the sample, 75% to 90% are singletons; the top ten hold over 0.7%.

This chain connects TRBV30 to TRBJ2-3; TRBD2 matches 7 bases. The sequenced sample was peripheral blood. The receptor's source is a man younger than 35 with COVID-19, enrolled during active disease. CDR3 in amino acids: CAWSVASGPTNTQYF. CDR3 bases: TGTGCCTGGAGTGTTGCTAGCGGCCCCACGAATACGCAGTATTTT.